The clone carrying this T cell receptor (beta chain) has more than one count but fewer than ten. Its specificity is not known. The sample is drawn from a study of response to subunit inactivated influenza vaccine. Study-wide results and limits: Few additional T cells are recruited per seasonal influenza vaccination, authors suggested.

This CDR3 has 15 amino acids. V gave up 5 bases and J gave up 0 bases, with 12 bases separating them. The germline CDR1 and CDR2 sequences are MNHNS and SASEGT. MiXCR was run by TCRdb on the RT-PCR reads, yielding one entry per CDR3 protein. The repertoire holds 600,000 to 700,000 distinct CDR3 sequences, with 13% to 15% as singletons. The sample consisted of PBMCs from blood, taken approximately 15 days before vaccination. The clonotype comes from a middle-aged man who received an inactivated influenza vaccine. This rearrangement joins TRBV6-1 to TRBJ2-3, with no clear D. CDR3: CASSPIRLSTDTQYF. The CDR3 DNA sequence: TGTGCCAGCAGTCCTATCCGACTCAGCACAGATACGCAGTATTTT.